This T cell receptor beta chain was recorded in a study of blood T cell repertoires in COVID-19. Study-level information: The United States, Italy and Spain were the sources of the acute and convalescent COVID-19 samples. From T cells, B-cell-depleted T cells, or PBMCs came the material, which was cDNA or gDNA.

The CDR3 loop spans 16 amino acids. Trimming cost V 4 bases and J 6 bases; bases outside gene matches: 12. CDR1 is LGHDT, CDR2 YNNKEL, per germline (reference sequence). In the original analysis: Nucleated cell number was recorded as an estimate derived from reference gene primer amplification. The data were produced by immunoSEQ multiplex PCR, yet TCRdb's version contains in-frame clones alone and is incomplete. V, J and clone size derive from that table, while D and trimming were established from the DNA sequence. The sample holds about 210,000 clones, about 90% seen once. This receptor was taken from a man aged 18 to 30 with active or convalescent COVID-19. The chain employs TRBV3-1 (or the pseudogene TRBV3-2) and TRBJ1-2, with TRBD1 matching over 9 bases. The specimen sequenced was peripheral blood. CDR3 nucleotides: TGTGCCAGCAGCCCTGGGACAGGGATGTACCTAAATGGCTACACCTTC. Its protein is CASSPGTGMYLNGYTF.